The clone carrying this T cell receptor beta chain was seen ten or more times. As yet, its antigen is unknown. The CDR3 consists of 15 residues. The germline V and J ends were trimmed by 6 bases and 12 bases, with 23 bases remaining between them. Germline CDR1 SEHNR, CDR2 FQNEAQ (reference sequence). Based on a CD8+CD4-CCR7+CD45RA+ profile, naive CD8 T cells were sorted. These data originate in a study of molecular identifiers for immune sequencing clone quantification. The study's findings and limits: Clones above 20 RNA copies contained over 98% of effector molecules but under 1% of naive ones.

TCRdb called the PCR reads again in MiXCR, with one record for every CDR3 protein. Of around 470,000 distinct CDR3 sequences in the sample, roughly a fifth were seen once. The rearrangement uses TRBV7-9 and TRBJ1-4; D might be TRBD1 (6 bases). Sequencing was done on a sample of naive CD8+ T cells from blood, with Jurkat cell RNA spiked in. The subset was: FACS-sorted CD8+CD4-CCR7+CD45RA+ naive T cells. The receptor was derived from a human donor in good health. Some libraries in this study had Jurkat cell RNA spiked in. The CDR3 coding sequence is TGTGCCAGCAGTATACCAGGGACACCAAGTGAGGAACTGTTTTTT. It translates to CASSIPGTPSEELFF.